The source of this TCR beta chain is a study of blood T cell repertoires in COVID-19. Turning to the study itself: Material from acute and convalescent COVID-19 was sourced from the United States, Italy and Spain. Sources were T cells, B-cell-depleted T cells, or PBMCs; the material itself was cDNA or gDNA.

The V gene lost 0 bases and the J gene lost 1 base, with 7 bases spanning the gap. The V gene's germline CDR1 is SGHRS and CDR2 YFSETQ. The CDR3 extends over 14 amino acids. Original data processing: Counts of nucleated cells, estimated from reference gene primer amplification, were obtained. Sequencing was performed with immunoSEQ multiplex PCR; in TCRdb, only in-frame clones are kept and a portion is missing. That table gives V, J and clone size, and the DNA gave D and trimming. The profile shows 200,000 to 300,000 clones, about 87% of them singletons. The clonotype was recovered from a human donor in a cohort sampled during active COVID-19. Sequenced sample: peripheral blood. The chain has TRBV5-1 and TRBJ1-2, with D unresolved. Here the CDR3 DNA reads TGCGCCAGCAGCTTGGTTCCGGTTAACTATGGCTACACCTTC. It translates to CASSLVPVNYGYTF.